The rows below give T cell receptor beta chains drawn from one sample of a study of neoadjuvant anti-PD-1 for oral cavity cancer. Sequenced by immunoSEQ multiplex PCR; TCRdb stores in-frame clones only, minus some. The profile shows about 12,000 clones, about 60% of them singletons. This specimen consisted of PBMCs, obtained before nivolumab (anti-PD-1) treatment. Receptors originate from a person aged 40 to 85 with oral cavity squamous cell carcinoma. Both conserved end residues are part of each CDR3.

V gene	J gene	CDR3 protein
TRBV6-4	TRBJ2-6	CASSRDGDSGANVLTF
TRBV6-1	TRBJ2-7	CASSVTPLESYEQYF
TRBV19	TRBJ2-7	CASSQGGNSAYFDEQYF
TRBV29-1	TRBJ2-7	CSATVFGGYEQYF
TRBV15	TRBJ2-7	CATSRAFQGIEQYF
TRBV2	TRBJ1-1	CASRGQMNTEAFF
TRBV4-1	TRBJ1-4	CASSPGQGATNEKLFF
TRBV28	TRBJ2-7	CASSSQRVGSYEQYF
TRBV15	TRBJ1-3	CATSRDLQASGNTIYF
TRBV15	TRBJ1-3	CATSNRGQGATNTIYF
TRBV4-1	TRBJ1-4	CASSQDMGGLTNEKLFF
TRBV7-2	TRBJ1-2	CASRAAGGTYGYTF
TRBV7-8	TRBJ1-1	CASSPSRGLGAEAFF
TRBV6-6	TRBJ1-2	CASSYPRTGRDGYTF
TRBV7-2	TRBJ2-7	CASSLVDRSYEQYF
TRBV5-4	TRBJ1-3	CASSLGPTGGNTIYF
TRBV11-2	TRBJ1-2	CASSLGSGNYGYTF
TRBV5-6	TRBJ1-6	CASSLLGQGSPLHF
TRBV27	TRBJ1-2	CASSLKGRNRGRDGYTF
TRBV12-5	TRBJ2-2	CASGLTSSTGELFF
TRBV18	TRBJ1-2	CASSPNPTGGAYGYTF
TRBV5-4	TRBJ2-5	CASTPGGLLGTETQYF
TRBV7-9	TRBJ2-5	CASSFLGRFQETQYF
TRBV28	TRBJ1-6	CASSPGGQLYNSPLHF
TRBV7-2	TRBJ2-5	CASSLSQRGPQETQYF
TRBV6-1	TRBJ2-2	CASSIRTGELFF
TRBV6-1	TRBJ2-7	CASSDGGRDEQYF
TRBV7-9	TRBJ1-1	CASSLDARTNTEAFF
TRBV5-6	TRBJ1-6	CASSLVTASSYNSPLHF
TRBV19	TRBJ2-2	CASSPGTPNTGELFF
TRBV19	TRBJ1-1	CASSPNTRAEAFF
TRBV27	TRBJ1-1	CASRYRGGTEAFF
TRBV9	TRBJ2-5	CASSAGGEIVKTQYF
TRBV19	TRBJ2-2	CASSGGRVSGGELFF
TRBV5-1	TRBJ1-4	CASSLGEKLFF